Listed below are T cell receptor beta chains from one sample, sequenced in a study of control samples from healthy donors and cancer patients. The data were produced by immunoSEQ multiplex PCR, yet TCRdb's version contains in-frame clones alone and is incomplete. The table has 48,000 or so clones, over 90% seen once. The sequencing input was PBMCs. The receptors come from a woman between 50 and 59 years old with head and neck cancer. The CDR3 runs from the conserved cysteine through the conserved F or W.

J gene | V gene | CDR3 protein
TRBJ1-1 | TRBV5-6 | CASSPYGGAGNTEAFF
TRBJ1-2 | TRBV30 | CAWSAQGARGYTF
TRBJ2-2 | TRBV18 | CASSPTLVKGGELFF
TRBJ2-2 | TRBV30 | CAWSSDSNTGELFF
TRBJ2-5 | TRBV4-1 | CATTPGQEAQETQYF
TRBJ2-1 | TRBV12-5 | CASGLVRGEFSGRAAYNEQFF
TRBJ2-3 | TRBV27 | CASSLLGSTDTQYF
TRBJ2-3 | TRBV3-1/TRBV3-2 | CASSHTSGGPDTQYF
TRBJ2-1 | TRBV5-1 | CASSFVAGDYNEQFF
TRBJ2-5 | TRBV5-1 | CASSFTDRGQETQYF
TRBJ1-1 | TRBV7-9 | CASSFGGSWTEAFF
TRBJ2-6 | TRBV30 | CAWSRSGANVLTF
TRBJ2-6 | TRBV9 | CASSAGANVLTF
TRBJ1-2 | TRBV28 | CASSERQGISRNYGYTF
TRBJ2-2 | TRBV5-1 | CASSLVTSFGGELFF
TRBJ1-5 | TRBV2 | CASSGGGPNQPQHF
TRBJ1-5 | TRBV23-1 | CASSQSKGPNSNQPQHF
TRBJ1-3 | TRBV3-1/TRBV3-2 | CASSQDRPGGRSGNTIYF
TRBJ2-1 | TRBV6-6 | CASSRDRFQLNEQFF
TRBJ2-7 | TRBV21-1 | CASSPLAPTHEQYF
TRBJ2-3 | TRBV6-2/TRBV6-3 | CASSRDRGPDTQYF
TRBJ1-1 | TRBV10-3 | CAIRRDMNTEAFF
TRBJ2-2 | TRBV3-1/TRBV3-2 | CASSLGLAPNTGELFF
TRBJ1-2 | TRBV28 | CASSLLSGLGDTF
TRBJ1-6 | TRBV27 | CASRGQGSNLDSPLHF
TRBJ1-5 | TRBV3-1/TRBV3-2 | CASSQNTQPQHF
TRBJ1-1 | TRBV27 | CASRGQGDTEAFF
TRBJ1-3 | TRBV3-1/TRBV3-2 | CASSQDSGNTIYF
TRBJ1-5 | TRBV24-1 | CATSGAEVNQPQHF
TRBJ1-1 | TRBV14 | CASSLMNTEAFF
TRBJ1-2 | TRBV6-1 | CASSEALREGYGYTF
TRBJ1-4 | TRBV29-1 | CSVEMTGNEKLFF
TRBJ2-7 | TRBV5-1 | CASTPTGKAYEQYF
TRBJ1-1 | TRBV10-2 | CASRNGRGPRNTEAFF
TRBJ2-3 | TRBV24-1 | CATSEPTSGGLQDTQYF
TRBJ1-2 | TRBV30 | CAWSTGNYGYTF
TRBJ1-2 | TRBV6-4 | CASSDTGSYGYTF
TRBJ2-1 | TRBV19 | CASSIDRTGREKYNEQFF
TRBJ2-1 | TRBV11-3 | CASSALRSGNEQFF
TRBJ2-2 | TRBV5-1 | CASSLEPGAGELFF
TRBJ1-3 | TRBV9 | CASSVGWQVSGNTIYF